The rows below give T cell receptor beta chains drawn from one sample of a study of blood T cell repertoires in COVID-19. Profiled with immunoSEQ multiplex PCR; TCRdb holds only in-frame clones, not every one. Among about 92,000 clones listed, roughly 80% were seen once. Material for sequencing was peripheral blood. Receptors were obtained from a woman aged 70-85 years with acute or convalescent COVID-19. CDR3s leave out the opening cysteine and the closing phenylalanine or tryptophan. The size of a clone is reported for some rows only, either as once, few or many, or as a class for expanded clones.

j_gene: TRBJ1-2
abundance: -
v_gene: TRBV6-5
CDR3aa: ASQGVYGYT

j_gene: TRBJ2-5
abundance: -
v_gene: TRBV11-3
CDR3aa: ASSAPGEGETQY

j_gene: TRBJ2-1
abundance: -
v_gene: TRBV6-5
CDR3aa: ASSYSGTGEYNEQF

j_gene: TRBJ1-6
abundance: -
v_gene: TRBV3-1/TRBV3-2
CDR3aa: ASSQVTDSPLH

j_gene: TRBJ1-1
abundance: -
v_gene: TRBV5-1
CDR3aa: ASSRTGNTEAF

j_gene: TRBJ2-2
abundance: -
v_gene: TRBV7-2
CDR3aa: ASSLEQYTGELF

j_gene: TRBJ1-1
abundance: once
v_gene: TRBV27
CDR3aa: ASSHKLHTEAF

j_gene: TRBJ2-1
abundance: -
v_gene: TRBV6-5
CDR3aa: ASSTRDRVNTPRF

j_gene: TRBJ1-6
abundance: -
v_gene: TRBV6-5
CDR3aa: ASRRQNSPLH

j_gene: TRBJ2-1
abundance: -
v_gene: TRBV15
CDR3aa: ATRGRGGENEQF

j_gene: TRBJ1-1
abundance: -
v_gene: TRBV4-3
CDR3aa: ASSQYLGGDTEAF

j_gene: TRBJ1-5
abundance: -
v_gene: TRBV24-1
CDR3aa: ATSGQGFNQPQH

j_gene: TRBJ2-7
abundance: -
v_gene: TRBV5-1
CDR3aa: ASSSSGLAGVSEQY

j_gene: TRBJ2-7
abundance: -
v_gene: TRBV2
CDR3aa: ASSVGGSYEQY

j_gene: TRBJ2-1
abundance: -
v_gene: TRBV9
CDR3aa: ASSVAPRSSSYNEQF

j_gene: TRBJ2-7
abundance: -
v_gene: TRBV7-8
CDR3aa: ASSVTGYEQY

j_gene: TRBJ2-2
abundance: once
v_gene: TRBV7-2
CDR3aa: ASSIRTGGWTGELF

j_gene: TRBJ1-2
abundance: -
v_gene: TRBV12-3/TRBV12-4
CDR3aa: ASSFRGFGGYT

j_gene: TRBJ2-3
abundance: -
v_gene: TRBV5-1
CDR3aa: ASSHSGNTDTQY

j_gene: TRBJ1-1
abundance: -
v_gene: TRBV11-1
CDR3aa: ASSFGQGQTEAF

j_gene: TRBJ2-1
abundance: -
v_gene: TRBV28
CDR3aa: ASSLPSGGSHEQF

j_gene: TRBJ2-2
abundance: -
v_gene: TRBV7-3
CDR3aa: ASSVLGTSGYTGELF

j_gene: TRBJ1-1
abundance: -
v_gene: TRBV5-1
CDR3aa: ASSWGGTANTEAF

j_gene: TRBJ2-4
abundance: few
v_gene: TRBV6-1
CDR3aa: ASSARRVLAKNIQY

j_gene: TRBJ2-7
abundance: -
v_gene: TRBV27
CDR3aa: ASSSVTGGVNPFLGEQY

j_gene: TRBJ1-2
abundance: -
v_gene: TRBV19
CDR3aa: ASSIRRDRGYGYT

j_gene: TRBJ2-1
abundance: -
v_gene: TRBV10-3
CDR3aa: AISAGTTYNEQF

j_gene: TRBJ2-1
abundance: -
v_gene: TRBV6-1
CDR3aa: ASSEAGTGNYNEQF

j_gene: TRBJ1-6
abundance: -
v_gene: TRBV9
CDR3aa: ASSGGTGVNSPLH

j_gene: TRBJ1-6
abundance: -
v_gene: TRBV19
CDR3aa: ASSTSGGDNSPLH

j_gene: TRBJ2-1
abundance: -
v_gene: TRBV10-3
CDR3aa: AISGDSQDNEQF

j_gene: TRBJ1-5
abundance: -
v_gene: TRBV28
CDR3aa: ASSLREGIVGGQPQH

j_gene: TRBJ1-2
abundance: few
v_gene: TRBV30
CDR3aa: AWSTQGAPNYGYT

j_gene: TRBJ2-2
abundance: -
v_gene: TRBV6-5
CDR3aa: ASSVPGGPGELF

j_gene: TRBJ2-2
abundance: -
v_gene: TRBV7-6
CDR3aa: ASSLAHGNTGELF

j_gene: TRBJ2-3
abundance: -
v_gene: TRBV3-1/TRBV3-2
CDR3aa: ASSRRLADTDTQY

j_gene: TRBJ2-2
abundance: -
v_gene: TRBV19
CDR3aa: ASRAGTGLTGELF

j_gene: TRBJ2-7
abundance: -
v_gene: TRBV3-1/TRBV3-2
CDR3aa: ASSLLGQGVTEQY

j_gene: TRBJ2-1
abundance: few
v_gene: TRBV13
CDR3aa: ASSLGVAGAYEQF

j_gene: TRBJ2-3
abundance: -
v_gene: TRBV9
CDR3aa: ASSVDNPGGGPLPDTQY

j_gene: TRBJ1-1
abundance: -
v_gene: TRBV7-2
CDR3aa: ASSSQGMGNEAF

j_gene: TRBJ2-5
abundance: -
v_gene: TRBV9
CDR3aa: ASSASGGQETQY

j_gene: TRBJ1-5
abundance: -
v_gene: TRBV15
CDR3aa: ATSREISGNQPQH

j_gene: TRBJ2-7
abundance: few
v_gene: TRBV5-6
CDR3aa: ASSRGDYEQY

j_gene: TRBJ2-3
abundance: -
v_gene: TRBV2
CDR3aa: ASNRDRGLTDTQY

j_gene: TRBJ1-5
abundance: -
v_gene: TRBV28
CDR3aa: ASRPGVYSNQPQH

j_gene: TRBJ2-1
abundance: few
v_gene: TRBV24-1
CDR3aa: ATSGYPGLEQF

j_gene: TRBJ2-7
abundance: -
v_gene: TRBV7-2
CDR3aa: ASGGLPTYEQY

j_gene: TRBJ2-1
abundance: -
v_gene: TRBV9
CDR3aa: ASSLTTSGINEQF

j_gene: TRBJ2-1
abundance: once
v_gene: TRBV6-2/TRBV6-3
CDR3aa: ASSPLPGLAGAYNEQF

j_gene: TRBJ2-2
abundance: -
v_gene: TRBV6-1
CDR3aa: ASSEARGAGELF

j_gene: TRBJ1-1
abundance: once
v_gene: TRBV5-6
CDR3aa: ASSFSGQGVPEAF

j_gene: TRBJ2-3
abundance: -
v_gene: TRBV7-9
CDR3aa: ASSLAPSYDTQY

j_gene: TRBJ1-1
abundance: -
v_gene: TRBV6-1
CDR3aa: ASSENRGGNTEAF

j_gene: TRBJ1-2
abundance: -
v_gene: TRBV5-1
CDR3aa: ASSGTGTLNYGYT

j_gene: TRBJ1-2
abundance: few
v_gene: TRBV6-2/TRBV6-3
CDR3aa: ASSLTVSPYGYT

j_gene: TRBJ2-1
abundance: -
v_gene: TRBV19
CDR3aa: ASSNAWLAGGYNEQF